This paragraph reports one T cell receptor beta chain. CDR3 length: 14 residues. Per the germline V gene, CDR1 is MDHEN and CDR2 is SYDVKM. The ends lost 2 bases at V and 4 bases at J; junction bases unmatched: 2. The data stem from a study of blood T cell repertoires in COVID-19. About the research overall: Samples representing acute and convalescent COVID-19 were sourced from the United States, Italy and Spain.

Original analysis: Estimated nucleated cell counts came from reference gene primer amplification. Generated by immunoSEQ multiplex PCR, the TCRdb table keeps only in-frame clones and is missing some. Clonal size and the V and J genes are those of that table, whereas D and trimming came from the DNA. The sample lists 250,000 to 350,000 clones; approximately 84% were seen once. This chain links TRBV28 with TRBJ1-2; TRBD1 matches at 9 bases. Material for sequencing was peripheral blood. The clonotype was recovered from a human donor with COVID-19, enrolled during active disease. The donor label of this sample is uncertain. For the CDR3, the DNA is TGTGCCAGCAGTTTAGTGGGACAGGGCTATGGCTACACCTTC. Translation: CASSLVGQGYGYTF.